The T cell receptor (beta chain) described here comes from a study of blood T cell repertoires in COVID-19. At the level of the study: Sites across the United States, Italy and Spain contributed samples from acute and convalescent COVID-19. T cells, B-cell-depleted T cells, or PBMCs provided the cDNA or gDNA that served as material.

Original data processing: Reference gene primer amplification yielded estimated nucleated cell counts. Method: immunoSEQ multiplex PCR; TCRdb's copy keeps in-frame clones and lacks some. Clonal size and the V and J genes are those of that table, whereas D and trimming came from the DNA. This sample yields 52,000 or so clones, of which approximately 90% are seen a single time; around 4.2% belongs to the top ten. The germline V gene has CDR1 LNHDA and CDR2 SQIVND (reference sequence). The junction had 9 bases not matched to a gene; V was cut back by 7 bases and J by 4 bases. This CDR3 has 16 residues. This TCR was sampled from a middle-aged man with acute or convalescent COVID-19. The chain joins TRBV19 to TRBJ1-5; 11 nucleotides match TRBD1. Sequenced input: peripheral blood. The CDR3 loop is CASTLDRGRTNQPQHF. The CDR3 nucleotides read TGTGCCAGTACCCTGGACAGGGGGCGGACAAATCAGCCCCAGCATTTT.